The clone carrying this T cell receptor beta chain was seen a handful of times. Its antigen is as yet unknown. The data originate from a study of beta chain features in type 1 diabetes. Study results and caveats: Patients showed naive, central memory and Treg TCRB repertoires that appeared more similar than those of healthy donors. The study found moderately but significantly shorter TCRB CDR3s in all four CD4+ subsets of Type 1 diabetes patients.

The isolated RNA, all of it, was reverse transcribed, so expressed TCRB transcripts were what got sequenced. Sequencing was performed with immunoSEQ multiplex PCR; in TCRdb, only in-frame clones are kept and a portion is missing. The table shows about 390,000 clones, with about 10% occurring only once. The CDR3 runs 15 residues. Looked up from germline, CDR1 is LNHDA and CDR2 is SQIVND (reference sequence). The V segment lost 4 bases and the J segment 4 bases; nucleotides outside the gene matches: 4. This chain links TRBV19 with TRBJ2-7, with 13 bases lining up with TRBD2. The receptor's source is a man aged 25 to 45 with type 1 diabetes. The source material was central memory CD4+ T cells from blood. CDR3 region: CASSRTSGRTYEQYF. The CDR3 nucleotides read TGTGCCAGTAGTAGGACTAGCGGGAGAACGTACGAGCAGTACTTC.